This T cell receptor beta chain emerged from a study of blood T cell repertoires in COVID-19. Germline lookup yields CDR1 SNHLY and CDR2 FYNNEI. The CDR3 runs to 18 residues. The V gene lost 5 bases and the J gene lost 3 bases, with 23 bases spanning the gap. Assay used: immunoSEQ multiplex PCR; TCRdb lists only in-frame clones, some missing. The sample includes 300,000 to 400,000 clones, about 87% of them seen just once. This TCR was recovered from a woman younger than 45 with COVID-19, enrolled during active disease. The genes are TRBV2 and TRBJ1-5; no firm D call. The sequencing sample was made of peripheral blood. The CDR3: CASSSREAEILNNQPQHF. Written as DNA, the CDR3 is TGTGCCAGCAGTAGTAGGGAGGCCGAGATTCTTAACAATCAGCCCCAGCATTTT.